This entry lists 11 T cell receptor beta chains sequenced from one sample in a study of blood T cell repertoires in COVID-19. The table came from immunoSEQ multiplex PCR; TCRdb's copy has only in-frame clones and leaves some out. This sample yields tens of thousands of clones, of which 60% to 85% are seen a single time; 5% to 6% belongs to the top ten. The material sequenced was peripheral blood. These receptors originate from an elderly woman with active or convalescent COVID-19.

The sample holds one count of this clone. The chain has TRBV4-3 and TRBJ2-1; 8 bases are shared with TRBD2. This CDR3 is 15 amino acids long. The ends lost 4 bases at V and 4 bases at J; junction bases unmatched: 6. Germline V lookup: CDR1 LGHNA, CDR2 YSLEER. The CDR3 nucleotides read TGCGCCAGCAGCCGACAACTAGCGGAATACAATGAGCAGTTCTTC. Protein sequence: CASSRQLAEYNEQFF.

The J gene is TRBJ1-4, the V gene TRBV20-1, with D uncertain. Germline V gives CDR1 DFQATT, CDR2 SNEGSKA (reference sequence). The V and J ends lost 3 bases and 4 bases respectively, with 15 bases between them. This CDR3 region has 15 residues. The CDR3 is CSASAAGSLNEKLFF. The CDR3 DNA follows: TGCAGTGCTAGTGCAGCGGGGTCCCTTAATGAAAAACTGTTTTTT.

This chain uses TRBV9 with TRBJ2-3, with D tentatively TRBD2 (6 bases). From germline, CDR1 is SGDLS and CDR2 YYNGEE. The CDR3 extends over 13 amino acids. V shed 4 bases and J shed 3 bases, with 9 bases lying between them. CDR3 bases: TGTGCCAGCAGCCGGGACTTAACAGATACGCAGTATTTT. Translation gives CASSRDLTDTQYF.

This chain links TRBV7-8 with TRBJ2-7; a weak D match, TRBD1 (5 bases). The CDR3 runs to 16 residues. In germline, CDR1 is SGHVS, CDR2 FQNEAQ. Trimming took 6 bases from V and 0 from J, leaving 18 bases between them. Here the CDR3 reads CASRGFLSTASYEQYF. The CDR3 DNA follows: TGTGCCAGCAGGGGGTTCCTCTCGACAGCCTCCTACGAGCAGTACTTC.

The chain combines TRBV5-4 with TRBJ2-7; 8 bases fit TRBD1. The CDR3 spans 17 residues. Germline CDR1 is SGHNT and CDR2 is YYREEE (reference sequence). The trim removed 3 bases at V and 2 bases at J, leaving 13 bases unmatched. In nucleotides, the CDR3 is TGTGCCAGCAGCTCCCAAGTAAACAGGGGGGCCCCCTACGAGCAGTACTTC. Its protein is CASSSQVNRGAPYEQYF.

J is TRBJ2-3 and V is TRBV6-2 or TRBV6-3; D perhaps matches TRBD2 (7 bases). V dropped 2 bases and J dropped 8 bases, with 17 bases sitting between them. This CDR3 is built from 15 residues. Germline V gene sequence: CDR1 MNHEY, CDR2 SVGEGT. The DNA of the CDR3 is TGTGCCAGCAGTTACGGCGGGGGCAGGGGTTTTACGCAGTATTTT. Its protein product is CASSYGGGRGFTQYF.

The V gene is TRBV5-6, the J gene TRBJ2-1, with D possibly being TRBD1 (6 bases). The V end was cut by 8 bases, the J end by 6 bases, with 15 bases between. CDR1 is SGHDT, CDR2 YYEEEE, per germline. This CDR3 has 13 amino acids. CDR3 in DNA: TGTGCCAGTTTGGACAGTTTAGTCAATGAGCAGTTCTTC. Protein: CASLDSLVNEQFF.

The gene calls are TRBV18 and TRBJ1-4; D may be TRBD1 (5 bases). Trimming pared 3 bases from V and 7 bases from J, leaving 15 bases between. The germline CDR1 and CDR2 sequences are KGHSH and LQKENI. The CDR3 is made up of 15 amino acids. CDR3 sequence (DNA): TGTGCCAGCTCACCTGCCCTGGACCAGGGTGAAAAACTGTTTTTT. It yields the protein CASSPALDQGEKLFF.

This clone has a handful of counts. The genes are TRBV10-3 and TRBJ1-3, with no clear D. The CDR3 consists of 17 residues. Germline-derived CDR1 and CDR2 are ENHRY and SYGVKD. The V end was cut by 2 bases, the J end by 0 bases, with 14 bases between. The CDR3 sequence: CAISEAAIRSSGNTIYF. The DNA for the CDR3 is TGTGCCATCAGTGAGGCAGCGATAAGAAGCTCTGGAAACACCATATATTTT.

The chain links TRBV19 to TRBJ1-1; 9 bases align to TRBD1. J gave up 1 base and V 2 bases, and 2 bases lay outside the gene matches. The CDR3 is made up of 15 amino acids. Germline V gene lookup returns CDR1 LNHDA and CDR2 SQIVND (reference sequence). The CDR3 nucleotides read TGTGCCAGTAGTATAACGGGACAGGGGAACACTGAAGCTTTCTTT. As protein: CASSITGQGNTEAFF.

This chain uses TRBV7-3 with TRBJ1-2; 7 nucleotides line up with TRBD1. V lost 3 bases, J lost 5 bases, and 3 bases stayed unmatched. The CDR3 runs to 13 residues. CDR1 and CDR2 from the germline V gene are SGHTA and FQGTGA. The CDR3 coding sequence is TGTGCCAGCAGCTTTGACAGGGCTTATGGCTACACCTTC. Translation gives CASSFDRAYGYTF.